This T cell receptor (beta chain) was recovered during a study of neoadjuvant anti-PD-1 for oral cavity cancer. Study information: Non-progressing patients received a fourth nivolumab dose near day 43, then surgery on days 50-56. The study's findings and limits: Each response group had just three patients in TCR analyses.

A note on this clone: Its antigen is unidentified.

TCRdb's copy holds only in-frame clones and misses some; the assay was immunoSEQ multiplex PCR. Of nearly 15,000 clones listed, under 40% were seen once; the top ten hold around two fifths. The sample's time point: after neoadjuvant nivolumab, at surgical resection. Germline loops: CDR1 LGHNA, CDR2 YSLEER. Trimming cost V 0 bases and J 0 bases, with 23 bases left between them. CDR3 length: 20 amino acids. The sequence was obtained from a person aged 40-85 years with oral cavity squamous cell carcinoma. The V and J genes are TRBV4-3 and TRBJ1-1; a possible D gene is TRBD1 (5 bases). The sequencing used tumor tissue, collected after nivolumab (anti-PD-1) treatment. The CDR3 is CASSQDSLGAANVMNTEAFF. The CDR3 DNA reads TGCGCCAGCAGCCAAGATTCGTTAGGGGCAGCGAACGTTATGAACACTGAAGCTTTCTTT.